These T cell receptor beta chains were read from a single sample in a study of identical twins. TCRdb re-derived calls from the 5' RACE reads in MiXCR, one entry per CDR3 protein. This table has 500,000 to 600,000 distinct CDR3 sequences, around 20% appearing once. These data were also reused for a study on T cells expressing NK-cell markers.

Sequenced sample: CD4+ T cells sorted from blood. These TCRs come from a woman between 18 and 29 years old in good health. CDR3s include the opening cysteine and the closing phenylalanine or tryptophan. The order of the fields is CDR3 protein, CDR3 DNA, V gene, clone size, J gene, D gene. The D gene is left open where the match is weak. Rows may omit the clone size; those that give it use once, few, many or a size class.

CDR3aa: CAISGQGKGGSYNEQFF
CDR3nt: TGTGCCATCAGTGGACAGGGGAAAGGAGGGTCCTACAATGAGCAGTTCTTC
v_gene: TRBV10-3
abundance: few
j_gene: TRBJ2-1
d_gene: TRBD1

CDR3aa: CATSRRGALMNTEAFF
CDR3nt: TGTGCCACCAGCAGGAGGGGGGCTCTCATGAACACTGAAGCTTTCTTT
v_gene: TRBV15
abundance: once
j_gene: TRBJ1-1
d_gene: NA

CDR3aa: CASSVVAVNTEAFF
CDR3nt: TGTGCCAGCAGCGTAGTGGCCGTGAACACTGAAGCTTTCTTT
v_gene: TRBV9
abundance: few
j_gene: TRBJ1-1
d_gene: NA

CDR3aa: CASGFGRGYTEAFF
CDR3nt: TGTGCCAGCGGATTCGGAAGGGGATACACTGAAGCTTTCTTT
v_gene: TRBV3-1
abundance: NA
j_gene: TRBJ1-1
d_gene: NA

CDR3aa: CASSLYRDSYGYTF
CDR3nt: TGTGCCAGCAGCCTCTACCGGGACAGCTATGGCTACACCTTC
v_gene: TRBV7-9
abundance: few
j_gene: TRBJ1-2
d_gene: TRBD1

CDR3aa: CAISARGEDYEQYF
CDR3nt: TGTGCCATCAGTGCGCGGGGAGAGGACTACGAGCAGTACTTC
v_gene: TRBV10-3
abundance: NA
j_gene: TRBJ2-7
d_gene: NA

CDR3aa: CASSEEWTATEQYF
CDR3nt: TGTGCCAGCAGTGAAGAGTGGACGGCCACTGAGCAGTACTTC
v_gene: TRBV2
abundance: NA
j_gene: TRBJ2-7
d_gene: NA

CDR3aa: CASSFPPAGGRETQYF
CDR3nt: TGTGCCAGCAGCTTCCCCCCAGCGGGAGGTCGGGAGACCCAGTACTTC
v_gene: TRBV11-2
abundance: few
j_gene: TRBJ2-5
d_gene: TRBD2

CDR3aa: CATGASAGNTIYF
CDR3nt: TGTGCCACAGGGGCGTCAGCTGGAAACACCATATATTTT
v_gene: TRBV12-3/TRBV12-4
abundance: few
j_gene: TRBJ1-3
d_gene: NA

CDR3aa: CASSVLAGTYNEQFF
CDR3nt: TGCGCCAGCAGCGTACTAGCGGGGACCTACAATGAGCAGTTCTTC
v_gene: TRBV5-1
abundance: few
j_gene: TRBJ2-1
d_gene: TRBD2

CDR3aa: CATSRDLGQGWTDGYTF
CDR3nt: TGTGCCACCAGCAGAGATCTAGGACAGGGTTGGACTGATGGCTACACCTTC
v_gene: TRBV15
abundance: NA
j_gene: TRBJ1-2
d_gene: TRBD1

CDR3aa: CAWSVRTVYGYTF
CDR3nt: TGTGCCTGGAGTGTCAGAACGGTATATGGCTACACCTTC
v_gene: TRBV30
abundance: many
j_gene: TRBJ1-2
d_gene: NA

CDR3aa: CSARDLTDQETQYF
CDR3nt: TGCAGTGCTAGAGATTTGACAGACCAAGAGACCCAGTACTTC
v_gene: TRBV20-1
abundance: NA
j_gene: TRBJ2-5
d_gene: NA

CDR3aa: CASSVTSNQETQYF
CDR3nt: TGTGCCAGCAGCGTTACTAGCAACCAAGAGACCCAGTACTTC
v_gene: TRBV6-5
abundance: few
j_gene: TRBJ2-5
d_gene: NA

CDR3aa: CASIGVTRGSNNEQFF
CDR3nt: TGTGCCAGCATTGGGGTTACAAGGGGAAGCAACAATGAGCAGTTCTTC
v_gene: TRBV6-1
abundance: many
j_gene: TRBJ2-1
d_gene: NA

CDR3aa: CATSSPWRNEQFF
CDR3nt: TGTGCCACCAGTAGCCCCTGGAGGAATGAGCAGTTCTTC
v_gene: TRBV15
abundance: NA
j_gene: TRBJ2-1
d_gene: NA

CDR3aa: CASSSRLAVYNEQFF
CDR3nt: TGTGCCAGCAGCTCACGACTAGCGGTGTACAATGAGCAGTTCTTC
v_gene: TRBV7-2
abundance: few
j_gene: TRBJ2-1
d_gene: TRBD2

CDR3aa: CASSLRPADTDTQYF
CDR3nt: TGTGCCAGCAGCTTAAGACCCGCGGACACAGATACGCAGTATTTT
v_gene: TRBV7-3
abundance: few
j_gene: TRBJ2-3
d_gene: NA

CDR3aa: CASRTVGGNNQPQHF
CDR3nt: TGTGCCAGTCGGACCGTAGGGGGGAACAATCAGCCCCAGCATTTT
v_gene: TRBV19
abundance: NA
j_gene: TRBJ1-5
d_gene: NA

CDR3aa: CASSAGAGLGTDTQYF
CDR3nt: TGCGCCAGCAGCGCTGGGGCAGGACTAGGCACAGATACGCAGTATTTT
v_gene: TRBV5-1
abundance: NA
j_gene: TRBJ2-3
d_gene: TRBD2

CDR3aa: CASSSDIRTDTQYF
CDR3nt: TGTGCCAGCAGTTCCGACATTCGCACAGATACGCAGTATTTT
v_gene: TRBV6-5
abundance: few
j_gene: TRBJ2-3
d_gene: NA

CDR3aa: CASSQEASGRIEQYF
CDR3nt: TGTGCCAGCAGCCAAGAGGCTAGCGGGAGGATCGAGCAGTACTTC
v_gene: TRBV3-1
abundance: NA
j_gene: TRBJ2-7
d_gene: TRBD2

CDR3aa: CASSYQAKYEQYF
CDR3nt: TGTGCCAGCAGTTACCAGGCTAAATACGAGCAGTACTTC
v_gene: TRBV6-5
abundance: few
j_gene: TRBJ2-7
d_gene: NA

CDR3aa: CAISEGSYTEAFF
CDR3nt: TGTGCCATCAGTGAAGGGTCTTACACTGAAGCTTTCTTT
v_gene: TRBV10-3
abundance: NA
j_gene: TRBJ1-1
d_gene: NA

CDR3aa: CASSYDRVFRSPLHF
CDR3nt: TGTGCCAGCAGTTACGACAGGGTATTTCGATCACCCCTCCACTTT
v_gene: TRBV27
abundance: few
j_gene: TRBJ1-6
d_gene: TRBD1

CDR3aa: CSAPQYGEKLFF
CDR3nt: TGCAGTGCTCCCCAGTACGGCGAAAAACTGTTTTTT
v_gene: TRBV20-1
abundance: NA
j_gene: TRBJ1-4
d_gene: NA

CDR3aa: CASSSRANNEQFF
CDR3nt: TGTGCCAGCAGCTCACGGGCCAACAATGAGCAGTTCTTC
v_gene: TRBV7-2
abundance: few
j_gene: TRBJ2-1
d_gene: NA

CDR3aa: CASSVGDRDRHEAFF
CDR3nt: TGCGCCAGCAGCGTTGGTGACCGGGACAGACATGAAGCTTTCTTT
v_gene: TRBV5-1
abundance: NA
j_gene: TRBJ1-1
d_gene: TRBD1

CDR3aa: CASSYLTSGWDNEQLF
CDR3nt: TGTGCCAGCAGTTACCTGACTAGCGGCTGGGACAATGAGCAGCTCTTC
v_gene: TRBV6-5
abundance: few
j_gene: TRBJ2-1
d_gene: TRBD2

CDR3aa: CAAGARTGGNWELFF
CDR3nt: TGTGCCGCCGGGGCGAGGACAGGGGGGAATTGGGAGCTGTTTTTT
v_gene: TRBV12-3/TRBV12-4
abundance: many
j_gene: TRBJ2-2
d_gene: TRBD1

CDR3aa: CASSFSRANTEAFF
CDR3nt: TGTGCCAGCAGTTTTTCCAGGGCTAACACTGAAGCTTTCTTT
v_gene: TRBV12-3/TRBV12-4
abundance: few
j_gene: TRBJ1-1
d_gene: NA

CDR3aa: CASSLGGSSSYNEQFF
CDR3nt: TGTGCCAGCAGCTTAGGGGGGTCGAGCTCCTACAATGAGCAGTTCTTC
v_gene: TRBV7-3
abundance: many
j_gene: TRBJ2-1
d_gene: NA

CDR3aa: CASSLWGSVSNSPLHF
CDR3nt: TGTGCCAGCAGCTTGTGGGGCTCCGTTTCTAATTCACCCCTCCACTTT
v_gene: TRBV5-6
abundance: NA
j_gene: TRBJ1-6
d_gene: NA

CDR3aa: CASSQSRGLGYTF
CDR3nt: TGTGCCAGCAGCCAATCGAGAGGACTTGGCTACACCTTC
v_gene: TRBV16
abundance: NA
j_gene: TRBJ1-2
d_gene: NA

CDR3aa: CASSPAKGHQPQHF
CDR3nt: TGTGCCAGCTCACCAGCTAAGGGTCATCAGCCCCAGCATTTT
v_gene: TRBV18
abundance: few
j_gene: TRBJ1-5
d_gene: NA

CDR3aa: CASSFQFSTDTQYF
CDR3nt: TGCGCCAGCAGCTTCCAGTTTAGCACAGATACGCAGTATTTT
v_gene: TRBV5-1
abundance: many
j_gene: TRBJ2-3
d_gene: NA

CDR3aa: CSAIPDSTPLVGGYTF
CDR3nt: TGCAGTGCCATTCCCGACAGCACGCCGCTCGTCGGTGGCTACACCTTC
v_gene: TRBV20-1
abundance: NA
j_gene: TRBJ1-2
d_gene: NA

CDR3aa: CSASSGSYTGELFF
CDR3nt: TGCAGTGCTAGCTCAGGGTCGTACACCGGGGAGCTGTTTTTT
v_gene: TRBV20-1
abundance: NA
j_gene: TRBJ2-2
d_gene: NA

CDR3aa: CSAREPTSGSSVPRFCDDEQYF
CDR3nt: TGCAGTGCTAGAGAACCGACTAGCGGGAGTTCTGTCCCTCGGTTTTGCGACGACGAGCAGTACTTC
v_gene: TRBV20-1
abundance: NA
j_gene: TRBJ2-7
d_gene: TRBD2

CDR3aa: CASSSGLVEGETQYF
CDR3nt: TGTGCCAGCAGCTCCGGACTAGTGGAGGGGGAGACCCAGTACTTC
v_gene: TRBV7-9
abundance: few
j_gene: TRBJ2-5
d_gene: TRBD2

CDR3aa: CASSLATGVETQYF
CDR3nt: TGCGCCAGCAGCTTGGCCACGGGGGTAGAGACCCAGTACTTC
v_gene: TRBV5-1
abundance: few
j_gene: TRBJ2-5
d_gene: NA

CDR3aa: CASSMGQNTGELFF
CDR3nt: TGCGCCAGCAGCATGGGACAAAACACCGGGGAGCTGTTTTTT
v_gene: TRBV5-1
abundance: NA
j_gene: TRBJ2-2
d_gene: NA

CDR3aa: CASSYSRGIYEQYF
CDR3nt: TGTGCCAGCAGTTACTCACGAGGGATCTACGAGCAGTACTTC
v_gene: TRBV6-2/TRBV6-3
abundance: few
j_gene: TRBJ2-7
d_gene: NA

CDR3aa: CASSLSLSSEPDTQYF
CDR3nt: TGCGCCAGCAGCTTGAGTTTGTCTAGCGAGCCAGATACGCAGTATTTT
v_gene: TRBV5-1
abundance: few
j_gene: TRBJ2-3
d_gene: NA

CDR3aa: CASSERREIYEQYF
CDR3nt: TGTGCCAGCAGTGAACGGAGGGAGATCTACGAGCAGTACTTC
v_gene: TRBV2
abundance: NA
j_gene: TRBJ2-7
d_gene: NA

CDR3aa: CASSYSRSGLGNEQFF
CDR3nt: TGTGCCAGCAGTTACTCGAGGAGCGGTCTAGGGAATGAGCAGTTCTTC
v_gene: TRBV6-5
abundance: NA
j_gene: TRBJ2-1
d_gene: NA

CDR3aa: CASSPDFTNEQFF
CDR3nt: TGTGCCAGCAGCCCTGACTTTACCAATGAGCAGTTCTTC
v_gene: TRBV12-3/TRBV12-4
abundance: few
j_gene: TRBJ2-1
d_gene: NA